This T cell receptor beta chain appears in the sequencing data of a study of blood T cell repertoires in COVID-19. Profiling relied on immunoSEQ multiplex PCR, and the TCRdb table lists in-frame clones only, not all of them. The table lists 180,000 or so clones, 70% to 85% of them singletons. The CDR3 sequence is 14 residues long. V dropped 5 bases and J dropped 3 bases, with 10 bases sitting between them. CDR1 is KGHDR and CDR2 is SFDVKD in the germline V gene. The count of this clone is one. The sequence was obtained from a woman of 80 years or more with acute or convalescent COVID-19. Sequencing input: peripheral blood. V and J are TRBV24-1 and TRBJ2-1; D is ambiguous. This chain's CDR3 is CATSGAGNYNEQFF. CDR3 DNA sequence: TGTGCCACCAGTGGGGCCGGAAACTACAATGAGCAGTTCTTC.